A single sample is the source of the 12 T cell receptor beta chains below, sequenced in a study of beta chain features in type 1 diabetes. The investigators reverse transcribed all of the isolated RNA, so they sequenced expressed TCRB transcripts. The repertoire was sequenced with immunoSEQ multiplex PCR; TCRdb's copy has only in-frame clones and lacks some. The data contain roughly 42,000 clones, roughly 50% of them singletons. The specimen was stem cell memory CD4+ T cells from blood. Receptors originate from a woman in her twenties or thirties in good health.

CDR3 bases: TGTGCCAGCAGCTACGGGACAGGGGGCTTAGGGGCCAAAAACATTCAGTACTTC. This gives the protein CASSYGTGGLGAKNIQYF. The genes are TRBV7-2 and TRBJ2-4; TRBD1 matches at 12 bases. CDR3 length: 18 residues. The V and J ends lost 4 bases and 1 base, in that order; junction bases with no gene match: 8. CDR1 and CDR2 from the germline V gene are SGHTA and FQGNSA.

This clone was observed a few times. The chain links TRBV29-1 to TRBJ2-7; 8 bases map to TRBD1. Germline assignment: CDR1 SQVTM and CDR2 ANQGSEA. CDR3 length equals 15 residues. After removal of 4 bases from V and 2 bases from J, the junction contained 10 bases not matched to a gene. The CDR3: CSVGGRYRGTYEQYF. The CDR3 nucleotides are TGCAGCGTTGGGGGAAGGTACAGGGGGACCTACGAGCAGTACTTC.

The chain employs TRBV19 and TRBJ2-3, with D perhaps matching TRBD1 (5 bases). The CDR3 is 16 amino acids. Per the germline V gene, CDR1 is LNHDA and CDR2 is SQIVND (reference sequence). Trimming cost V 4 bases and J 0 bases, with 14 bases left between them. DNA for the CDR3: TGTGCCAGTAGTACCTGGACAAGGCCTAGCACAGATACGCAGTATTTT. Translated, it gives CASSTWTRPSTDTQYF.

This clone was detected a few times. CDR3 in DNA: TGTGCCTCACAGGGGGCTGAGGAGCAGTACTTC. Encoded protein: CASQGAEEQYF. J is TRBJ2-7 and V is TRBV7-9; TRBD1 aligns across 9 bases. CDR1 is SEHNR and CDR2 is FQNEAQ in the germline V gene (reference sequence). J was trimmed by 7 bases and V by 11 bases; bases with no gene match: 6. The CDR3 spans 11 residues. The full variable domain, its missing parts supplied by reference TRBV7-9 and TRBJ2-7, is DTGVSQNPRHKITKRGQNVTFRCDPISEHNRLYWYRQTLGQGPEFLTYFQNEAQLEKSRLLSDRFSAERPKGSFSTLEIQRTEQGDSAMYLCASQGAEEQYFGPGTRLTVT.

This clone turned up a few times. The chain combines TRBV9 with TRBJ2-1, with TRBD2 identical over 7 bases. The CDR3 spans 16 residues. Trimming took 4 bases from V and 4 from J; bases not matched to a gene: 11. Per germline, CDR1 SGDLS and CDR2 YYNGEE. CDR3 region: CASSKTGTKDYNEQFF. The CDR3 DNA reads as TGTGCCAGCAGCAAGACCGGGACTAAAGATTACAATGAGCAGTTCTTC.

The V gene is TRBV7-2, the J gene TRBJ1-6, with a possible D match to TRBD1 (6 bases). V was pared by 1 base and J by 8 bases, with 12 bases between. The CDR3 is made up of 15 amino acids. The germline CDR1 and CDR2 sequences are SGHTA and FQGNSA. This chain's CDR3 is CASSLVRGSDSPLHF. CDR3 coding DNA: TGTGCCAGCAGCTTAGTGAGGGGGTCGGATTCACCCCTCCACTTT.

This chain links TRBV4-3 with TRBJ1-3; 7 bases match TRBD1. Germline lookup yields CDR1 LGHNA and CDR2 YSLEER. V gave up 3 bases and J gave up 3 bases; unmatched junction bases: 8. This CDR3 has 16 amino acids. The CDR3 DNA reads TGCGCCAGCAGCCAGTCCACAGGGGCCGGTGGAAACACCATATATTTT. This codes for CASSQSTGAGGNTIYF.

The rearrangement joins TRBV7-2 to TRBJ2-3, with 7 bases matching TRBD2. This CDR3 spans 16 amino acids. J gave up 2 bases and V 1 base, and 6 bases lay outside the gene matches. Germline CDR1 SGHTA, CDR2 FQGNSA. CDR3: CASSLVAGRATDTQYF. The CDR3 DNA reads TGTGCCAGCAGCTTAGTAGCAGGGAGGGCCACAGATACGCAGTATTTT. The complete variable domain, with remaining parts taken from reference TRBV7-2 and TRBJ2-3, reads GAGVSQSPSNKVTEKGKDVELRCDPISGHTALYWYRQSLGQGLEFLIYFQGNSAPDKSGLPSDRFSAERTGGSVSTLTIQRTQQEDSAVYLCASSLVAGRATDTQYFGPGTRLTVL.

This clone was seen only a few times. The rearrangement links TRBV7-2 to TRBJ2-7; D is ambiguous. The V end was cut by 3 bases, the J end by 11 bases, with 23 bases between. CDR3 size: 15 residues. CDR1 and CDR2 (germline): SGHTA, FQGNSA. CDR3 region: CASSFVGGLPHTEYF. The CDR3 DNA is TGTGCCAGCAGCTTCGTTGGTGGGCTGCCCCATACGGAGTACTTC.

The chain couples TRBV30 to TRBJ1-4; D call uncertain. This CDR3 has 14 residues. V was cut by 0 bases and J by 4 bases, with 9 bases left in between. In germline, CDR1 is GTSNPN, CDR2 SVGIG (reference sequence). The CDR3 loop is CAWSVGSRNEKLFF. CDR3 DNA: TGTGCCTGGAGTGTGGGCAGCCGTAATGAAAAACTGTTTTTT.

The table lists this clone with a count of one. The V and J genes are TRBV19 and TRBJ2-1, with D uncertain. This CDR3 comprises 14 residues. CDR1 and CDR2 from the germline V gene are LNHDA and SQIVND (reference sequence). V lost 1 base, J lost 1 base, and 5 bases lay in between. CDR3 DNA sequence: TGTGCCAGTAGTATAGCGGGTTCCTACAATGAGCAGTTCTTC. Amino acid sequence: CASSIAGSYNEQFF. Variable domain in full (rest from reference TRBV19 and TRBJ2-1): DGGITQSPKYLFRKEGQNVTLSCEQNLNHDAMYWYRQDPGQGLRLIYYSQIVNDFQKGDIAEGYSVSREKKESFPLTVTSAQKNPTAFYLCASSIAGSYNEQFFGPGTRLTVL.

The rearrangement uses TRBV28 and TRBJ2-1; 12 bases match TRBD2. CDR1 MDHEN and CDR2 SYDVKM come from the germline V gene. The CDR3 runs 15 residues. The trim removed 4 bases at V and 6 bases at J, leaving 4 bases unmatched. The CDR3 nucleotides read TGTGCCAGCAGTTCGACTAGCGGGAGCCTCAATGAGCAGTTCTTC. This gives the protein CASSSTSGSLNEQFF.